A single sample gave rise to the 20 T cell receptor beta chains below, sequenced in a study of OX40 agonist ivuxolimab in advanced cancers. The table came from immunoSEQ multiplex PCR; TCRdb's copy has only in-frame clones and leaves some out. This table holds about 58,000 clones, over 75% found once. Material: CD4+ or CD8+ T cells sorted from blood, obtained in a trial of the OX40 agonist ivuxolimab. These TCRs come from an adult with an advanced solid tumor such as melanoma, head and neck, liver or kidney cancer.

V is TRBV5-6 and J is TRBJ2-7; tentative D call: TRBD2 (6 bases). With 3 bases removed from V and 3 bases from J, the gap between germline ends came to 16 bases. CDR1 and CDR2 (germline): SGHDT, YYEEEE. CDR3 length equals 15 residues. CDR3 DNA sequence: TGTGCCAGCAGCTGGAGCGCGGGGCGATACTACGAGCAGTACTTC. Amino acid sequence: CASSWSAGRYYEQYF. The whole variable domain, filled in from reference TRBV5-6 and TRBJ2-7, reads DAGVTQSPTHLIKTRGQQVTLRCSPKSGHDTVSWYQQALGQGPQFIFQYYEEEERQRGNFPDRFSGHQFPNYSSELNVNALLLGDSALYLCASSWSAGRYYEQYFGPGTRLTVT.

V is TRBV28 and J is TRBJ1-2; 9 nucleotides line up with TRBD1. The CDR3 is 14 residues long. Trimming cost V 6 bases and J 9 bases; bases outside gene matches: 11. Germline lookup yields CDR1 MDHEN and CDR2 SYDVKM. This chain's CDR3 is CASRLPDRGYRYTF. For the CDR3, the DNA is TGTGCCAGCAGACTCCCCGACAGGGGGTATCGCTACACCTTC.

The chain combines TRBV5-1 with TRBJ2-1; 7 bases fit TRBD1. Germline assignment: CDR1 SGHRS and CDR2 YFSETQ. V gave up 3 bases and J gave up 7 bases; unmatched junction bases: 10. This CDR3 comprises 15 residues. CDR3 nucleotide sequence: TGCGCCAGCAGCTGGAACCCCGGGACAGAGAATGAGCAGTTCTTC. This gives the protein CASSWNPGTENEQFF.

J is TRBJ1-1 and V is TRBV2, with D perhaps TRBD1 (5 bases). CDR1 is SNHLY, CDR2 FYNNEI, per germline. The CDR3 is 15 residues long. Trimming cost V 6 bases and J 8 bases, with 22 bases left between them. CDR3 nucleotide sequence: TGTGCCAGCAGCGGTCCCGGGACGGTCGTAGGAGAAGCTTTCTTT. This gives the protein CASSGPGTVVGEAFF.

Here the CDR3 reads CASSLGRDRASYEQYF. The DNA for the CDR3 is TGCGCCAGCAGCTTGGGGAGGGACAGGGCCTCCTACGAGCAGTACTTC. The chain links TRBV5-1 to TRBJ2-7; 9 positions match TRBD1. Germline values: CDR1 SGHRS, CDR2 YFSETQ. V shed 0 bases and J 0 bases; nucleotides not matched to a gene: 4. This CDR3 is 16 amino acids long. Supplemented by reference TRBV5-1 and TRBJ2-7, the full variable domain reads KAGVTQTPRYLIKTRGQQVTLSCSPISGHRSVSWYQQTPGQGLQFLFEYFSETQRNKGNFPGRFSGRQFSNSRSEMNVSTLELGDSALYLCASSLGRDRASYEQYFGPGTRLTVT.

This chain joins TRBV2 and TRBJ2-5; 7 nucleotides agree with TRBD2. The trim removed 7 bases at V and 0 bases at J, leaving 11 bases unmatched. The V gene's germline CDR1 is SNHLY and CDR2 FYNNEI. The CDR3 extends over 16 amino acids. CDR3 region: CASTPGATSDQETQYF. Written as DNA, the CDR3 is TGTGCCAGCACCCCCGGGGCAACTAGCGACCAAGAGACCCAGTACTTC.

The chain combines TRBV19 with TRBJ1-3, with D maybe TRBD1 (5 bases). The length of the CDR3 is 14 residues. The germline gives CDR1 LNHDA, CDR2 SQIVND (reference sequence). With 8 bases removed from V and 0 bases from J, the gap between germline ends came to 11 bases. The CDR3 region has the DNA TGTGCCAGTCGGGGGGTTACCTCTGGAAACACCATATATTTT. This gives the protein CASRGVTSGNTIYF. Using reference TRBV19 and TRBJ1-3 for the parts outside the CDR3, the full variable domain is DGGITQSPKYLFRKEGQNVTLSCEQNLNHDAMYWYRQDPGQGLRLIYYSQIVNDFQKGDIAEGYSVSREKKESFPLTVTSAQKNPTAFYLCASRGVTSGNTIYFGEGSWLTVV.

The chain uses TRBV6-5 and TRBJ2-7; the match to TRBD1 covers 7 bases. The V and J ends lost 1 base and 2 bases, in that order; junction bases with no gene match: 8. Germline V gene data show CDR1 as MNHEY and CDR2 as SVGAGI. The CDR3 is 16 residues long. CDR3: CASSYFPGTAAYEQYF. DNA for the CDR3: TGTGCCAGCAGTTACTTTCCCGGGACAGCAGCCTACGAGCAGTACTTC.

The rearrangement links TRBV6-6 to TRBJ2-3; D might be TRBD2 (6 bases). V lost 10 bases to trimming and J lost 0 bases, with 17 bases between them. The CDR3 totals 15 residues. From germline, CDR1 is MNHNY and CDR2 SVGAGI (reference sequence). Written as DNA, the CDR3 is TGTGCCATACGGAGGGCAGGCGTTAGCACAGATACGCAGTATTTT. It yields the protein CAIRRAGVSTDTQYF.

The rearrangement joins TRBV10-3 to TRBJ2-5; 9 bases agree with TRBD1. Germline V gene sequence: CDR1 ENHRY, CDR2 SYGVKD. This CDR3 comprises 13 residues. V lost 6 bases, J lost 5 bases, and 4 bases stayed unmatched. For the CDR3, the DNA is TGTGCCATCAGGACCGGGACAGGGGAGACCCAGTACTTC. Protein sequence: CAIRTGTGETQYF.

A single count supports this clone. The J gene is TRBJ2-2, the V gene TRBV7-3; D gene unclear. The CDR3 runs 13 residues. Germline values: CDR1 SGHTA, CDR2 FQGTGA. V dropped 5 bases and J dropped 4 bases, with 8 bases sitting between them. CDR3 nucleotides: TGTGCCAGCAGCCTACAAACCACCGGGGAGCTGTTTTTT. It specifies CASSLQTTGELFF. The whole variable domain, filled in from reference TRBV7-3 and TRBJ2-2, reads GAGVSQTPSNKVTEKGKYVELRCDPISGHTALYWYRQSLGQGPEFLIYFQGTGAADDSGLPNDRFFAVRPEGSVSTLKIQRTERGDSAVYLCASSLQTTGELFFGEGSRLTVL.

This chain joins TRBV4-3 and TRBJ2-7, with a weak D call TRBD2 (7 bases). The CDR3 sequence is 20 residues long. V lost 4 bases and J lost 0, with 28 bases in between. CDR1 and CDR2 from the germline V gene are LGHNA and YSLEER. The CDR3 loop is CASSLLPPWGGASTSYEQYF. CDR3 coding DNA: TGCGCCAGCAGCCTCTTACCTCCTTGGGGGGGGGCTTCGACCTCCTACGAGCAGTACTTC.

The chain couples TRBV27 to TRBJ2-2, with D perhaps TRBD1 (5 bases). Germline V lookup: CDR1 MNHEY, CDR2 SMNVEV (reference sequence). V lost 5 bases and J 2 bases, leaving 18 bases between the germline ends. The CDR3 spans 17 residues. CDR3 region: CASSNYRFRENTGELFF. The CDR3 DNA is TGTGCCAGCAGTAACTACAGGTTTAGGGAAAACACCGGGGAGCTGTTTTTT.

The chain uses TRBV5-1 and TRBJ1-1; TRBD1 agrees at 9 bases. This CDR3 is 14 amino acids long. Per the germline V gene, CDR1 is SGHRS and CDR2 is YFSETQ. V trimming: 6 bases; J trimming: 4 bases; junction bases outside the gene matches: 7. The CDR3 DNA reads as TGCGCCAGCAAGTTCGGGACAGGGTCCACTGAAGCTTTCTTT. Its protein product is CASKFGTGSTEAFF.

The chain recombines TRBV11-2 with TRBJ1-4; D is perhaps TRBD1 (5 bases). Trimming cost V 3 bases and J 7 bases, with 6 bases left between them. CDR3 length: 12 residues. Per the germline V gene, CDR1 is SGHAT and CDR2 is FQNNGV. This chain's CDR3 is CASSLQGEKLFF. CDR3 nucleotides: TGTGCCAGCAGCTTGCAGGGTGAAAAACTGTTTTTT. The variable domain in full, with the rest retrieved from reference TRBV11-2 and TRBJ1-4, is EAGVAQSPRYKIIEKRQSVAFWCNPISGHATLYWYQQILGQGPKLLIQFQNNGVVDDSQLPKDRFSAERLKGVDSTLKIQPAKLEDSAVYLCASSLQGEKLFFGSGTQLSVL.

V usage is TRBV11-3 and J usage is TRBJ2-2; D might be TRBD1 (5 bases). The CDR3 loop spans 17 amino acids. Looked up from germline, CDR1 is SGHNT and CDR2 is YENEEA. The V gene lost 0 bases and the J gene lost 2 bases, with 13 bases spanning the gap. In DNA, the CDR3 is TGTGCCAGCAGCTTAGATCGTCAGGGCCTAAACACCGGGGAGCTGTTTTTT. Protein: CASSLDRQGLNTGELFF.

The chain recombines TRBV19 with TRBJ1-2; D is perhaps TRBD1 (6 bases). The CDR3 covers 15 residues. Germline CDR1 LNHDA, CDR2 SQIVND (reference sequence). Trimming took off 4 bases at V and 3 bases at J, with 15 bases between the two ends. Here the CDR3 DNA reads TGTGCCAGTAGTAGCCGGGGGCAGGGTTACTATGGCTACACCTTC. This encodes CASSSRGQGYYGYTF.

The chain recombines TRBV11-1 with TRBJ2-7; TRBD2 is a possible D gene (7 bases). V lost 3 bases to trimming and J lost 1 base, with 13 bases between them. CDR3 length: 15 amino acids. Germline V CDR1 and CDR2: SGHAT, FQDESV (reference sequence). The CDR3 bases are TGTGCCAGCAGCTTCGGGAGGACAGCGTCCTACGAGCAGTACTTC. As protein: CASSFGRTASYEQYF.

V is TRBV6-1 and J is TRBJ2-4, with D possibly matching TRBD1 (6 bases). Germline assignment: CDR1 MNHNS and CDR2 SASEGT. The CDR3 covers 15 residues. The ends were cut back, 3 bases at V and 6 bases at J, with 15 bases in the middle. The CDR3, as DNA: TGTGCCAGCAGTGACCCGACAGGCATATTAAACATTCAGTACTTC. It translates to CASSDPTGILNIQYF.

CDR3 residues: CASSVAGTSRETQYF. The CDR3 nucleotides are TGTGCCAGCAGCGTAGCTGGGACCTCCCGAGAGACCCAGTACTTC. The chain joins TRBV9 to TRBJ2-5; the D call may be TRBD1 or TRBD2 (5 bases each). Germline CDR1 and CDR2: SGDLS and YYNGEE. The CDR3 extends over 15 amino acids. V was cut by 0 bases and J by 4 bases, with 13 bases left in between.